This T cell receptor beta chain was captured in a study of breast tumors, draining lymph nodes, adjacent tissues. Looked up from germline, CDR1 is MNHEY and CDR2 is SMNVEV (reference sequence). This CDR3 region has 14 residues. Points on this clonotype: Its antigen is unknown. Being one base from a much bigger clone, this may be a read error.

Findings of the study overall: Compared with lymph nodes, tumors were less diverse; compared with nontumor tissue, more. Tumor and nontumor repertoires were significantly more similar in luminal-like than in basal-like breast cancer. Findings are consistent with lymph node origin and intratumoral expansion of most tumor T cells.

Samples came from axillary lymph nodes draining the breast cancer. One entry per CDR3 protein, called by TCRdb with MiXCR from the multiplex PCR reads. There are about 230,000 distinct CDR3 sequences in the sample; 32% occur only once, and about 1.4% lies in the top ten. The TCR comes from a female donor with breast cancer. Some clones in this sample may be carry-over from other donors' samples. This chain connects TRBV27 to TRBJ1-5, with D hard to call. The sample taken for sequencing was axillary lymph node tissue. CDR3 amino acids: CASSLRYSNQLQHF. The CDR3 DNA is TGTGCCAGCAGTTTAAGGTATAGCAATCAGCTCCAGCATTTT.